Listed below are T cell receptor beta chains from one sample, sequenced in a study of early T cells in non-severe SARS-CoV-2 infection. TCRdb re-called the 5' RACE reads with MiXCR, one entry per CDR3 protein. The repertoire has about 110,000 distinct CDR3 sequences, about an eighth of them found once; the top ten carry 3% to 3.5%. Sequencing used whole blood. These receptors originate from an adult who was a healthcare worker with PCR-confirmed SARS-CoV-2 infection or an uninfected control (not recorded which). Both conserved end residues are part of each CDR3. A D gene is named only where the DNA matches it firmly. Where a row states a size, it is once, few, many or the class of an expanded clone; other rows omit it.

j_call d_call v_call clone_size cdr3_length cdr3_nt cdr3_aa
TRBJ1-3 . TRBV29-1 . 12 TGCAGCGCCGCCACACAGGGAAACACCATATATTTT CSAATQGNTIYF
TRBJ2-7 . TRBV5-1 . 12 TGCGCCAGCAAGGACACGTTCTACGAGCAGTACTTC CASKDTFYEQYF
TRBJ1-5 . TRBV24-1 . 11 TGTGCCACCAGGGGGGATCAGCCCCAGCATTTT CATRGDQPQHF
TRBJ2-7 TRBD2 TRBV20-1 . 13 TGCAGTGCTTCGACTAGCGGGAGTGGCGAGCAGTACTTC CSASTSGSGEQYF
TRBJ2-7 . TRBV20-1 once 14 TGCAGTGCTAGAGGTTACGTTTCCTCCTACGAGCAGTACTTC CSARGYVSSYEQYF
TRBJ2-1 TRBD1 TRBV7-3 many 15 TGTGCCAGCAGCTCCCGACAGGGCAAATACAATGAGCAGTTCTTC CASSSRQGKYNEQFF
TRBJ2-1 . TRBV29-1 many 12 TGCAGCGGCCGAGGGGCCTACAATGAGCAGTTCTTC CSGRGAYNEQFF
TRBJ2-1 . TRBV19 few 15 TGTGCCAGTATCGGCAGGGGGGCCTCCTACAATGAGCAGTTCTTC CASIGRGASYNEQFF
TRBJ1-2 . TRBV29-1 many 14 TGCAGCGTTGAAGATATCCCGAGGGAATATGGCTACACCTTC CSVEDIPREYGYTF
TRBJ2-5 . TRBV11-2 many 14 TGTGCCAGCAGCTTACTTCCCGAGGGCCGGGCCCAGTACTTC CASSLLPEGRAQYF
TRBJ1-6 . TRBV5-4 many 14 TGTGCCAGCAGCTTGCGGGGAACAGGATCACCCCTCCACTTT CASSLRGTGSPLHF
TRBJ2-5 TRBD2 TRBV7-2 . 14 TGTGCCAGCAGCACGGGACTAGCTCCTGGGACCCAGTACTTC CASSTGLAPGTQYF
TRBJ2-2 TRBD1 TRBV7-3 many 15 TGTGCCAGCAGCTTACGGACAGGGCAATCCGGGGAGCTGTTTTTT CASSLRTGQSGELFF
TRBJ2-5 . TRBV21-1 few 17 TGTGCCAGCAGCGCGACCGACCCGGGAGAGGATAGAGAGACCCAGTACTTC CASSATDPGEDRETQYF
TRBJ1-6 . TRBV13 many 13 TGTGCCAGCAGCTTAGTTAGCTCTTCACCCCTCCACTTT CASSLVSSSPLHF
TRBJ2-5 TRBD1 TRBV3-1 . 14 TGTGCCAGCAGCCAGGCAACAGGGGGAGAGACCCAGTACTTC CASSQATGGETQYF